This TCR beta chain was sequenced during a study of graft-versus-host responses after intestinal transplantation. Study-wide background: Grafts that recipients had were multivisceral, liver-intestinal, or isolated intestinal transplants.

This clone showed up just a few times. The CDR3 loop spans 16 amino acids. With 4 bases clipped from V and 3 bases from J, the junction kept 7 bases outside the gene matches. The germline V gene has CDR1 SGHNT and CDR2 YYREEE (reference sequence). Profiling relied on immunoSEQ multiplex PCR, and the TCRdb table lists in-frame clones only, not all of them. The data contain thousands of clones, 30% of them seen just once; the ten biggest clones take up more than 4.5%. This specimen was alloreactive CD4+ T cells from a mixed lymphocyte reaction culture, taken before intestinal transplant. Regarding subset: CFSE-low proliferating T cells sorted from approximately 6-day pre-transplant mixed lymphocyte reaction (GvH or HvG direction). The TCR comes from a human patient who received an intestinal transplant. The chain uses TRBV5-4 and TRBJ2-3; TRBD1 matches 11 bases. CDR3 region: CASSARDRGRTDTQYF. The CDR3 nucleotides are TGTGCCAGCAGCGCTCGGGACAGGGGGAGGACAGATACGCAGTATTTT.